Described below is a single TCR beta chain sequence and its context. Its antigen is still unknown. Per-nucleotide qualities are absent, and no much larger clonotype sits a single base away. According to the study, the label for this sample's treatment or condition signals: approximately 18 received Ad26.COV2.S at low or high dose, single or two shots; five or six received placebo; per-sample allocation not given. For vaccine and placebo recipients, the sequenced repertoires came from samples collected on day 63 after the first injection. Cohort 1b enrolled roughly 25 adults aged 18-55 years at a single site in Boston, USA, between 29 July and 7 August 2020. Ad26.COV2.S was a replication-incompetent adenovirus type 26 vector that expressed a prefusion-stabilized SARS-CoV-2 spike protein derived from the original Wuhan strain. The record originates from a study of Ad26.COV2.S vaccination and SARS-CoV-2 variants (dated by TCRdb to the early 2020s). General notes on the study: Vaccine-arm donors were drawn from COV1001, a multicentre, randomized, double-blind, placebo-controlled phase I-IIa trial of Ad26.COV2.S in healthy adults. Dosing of Ad26.COV2.S was intramuscular, at either 5x10^10 or 1x10^11 viral particles, delivered as one shot or as two shots spaced 56 days apart. TCRbeta repertoire sequencing was used to assess the specificity and breadth of SARS-CoV-2-reactive T cell receptors after Ad26.COV2.S vaccination. A total of 32 samples were included in the TCR-sequenced set, comprising around 20 Ad26.COV2.S vaccine recipients, 5 placebo recipients and 8 SARS-CoV-2 convalescent individuals. Participants in the trial were split at random into five groups of five each, receiving low-dose or high-dose Ad26.COV2.S once or twice, or else placebo on both occasions. Investigators did not know the trial group allocation while performing experiments and assessing outcomes. Paper-wide results and their limitations: The authors noted that total T cell responses may have been underestimated by the TCR breadth and depth analyses. Substantial breadth of spike-specific CD8+ and CD4+ T cell responses was reported after vaccination. Ad26.COV2.S recipients had higher spike-specific TCR breadth than placebo recipients (P = 0.0014). Vaccine and placebo recipients had comparable non-spike TCR breadth, which fits with the vaccine containing only spike. The study was not powered to compare responses between vaccine doses or regimens.

Inclusive of the bounding cysteine and phenylalanine, the CDR3 is 16 residues long. The read is trimmed to its CDR3 DNA, 48 bases read in frame from base 1. Per the germline V gene, SGHTA is the CDR1 and FQGTGA is the CDR2. The germline V and J ends show losses of 1 base and 8 bases respectively, and no gene match explains 8 bases of the junction. TCRbeta CDR3 regions were sequenced with the immunoSEQ Assay. After extraction, genomic DNA underwent amplification by bias-controlled multiplex PCR, followed by high-throughput sequencing. The original pipeline was this. To quantify the absolute abundance of each unique TCRbeta CDR3 region, sequences were collapsed and filtered. T cell fraction was estimated by normalization of TCRbeta template counts to usable DNA, with usable DNA being measured through amplification of reference genes present in all nucleated cells. Repertoire TCRs were annotated as SARS-CoV-2-specific when V gene, CDR3 amino acid sequence and J gene were exactly matched to a known reactive TCR set. MIRA supplied the reference SARS-CoV-2 TCR set, which was filtered for enrichment in COVID-19-positive ImmuneCODE repertoires so that public or cross-reactive TCRs were removed. Based on the MIRA antigens, annotated TCRs were further analysed at the level of specific ORF or position within ORF. Breadth was defined as the number of annotated unique rearrangements divided by the total number of unique productive rearrangements, and depth was defined as the summed frequency of the annotated unique rearrangements. Group comparisons of TCR breadth used two-sided Wilcoxon rank-sum tests. TCRdb mirrors the immuneACCESS table, restricted to in-frame sequences. Some clones are absent from its copies; in checked studies, under half trace to an unresolved V gene, and the reason for the others is unknown. The DNA gave D and trimming, while V, J and clone size come from that table. The sample table contains over 400,000 clones; only one count was recorded for about 91% of them. The top ten clones comprise around 2.6% of the sample.

The chain joins TRBV7-3 to TRBJ2-3; 11 bases in between match TRBD2. The material was peripheral blood, obtained in a trial of Ad26.COV2.S vaccine versus placebo. The source of this sequence is a person aged 18-60 years who received the Ad26.COV2.S COVID-19 vaccine or a placebo. The bases are TGTGCCAGCAGCTTAATCAGACTAGCGGGAAGTGGTACGCAGTATTTT. Its protein is CASSLIRLAGSGTQYF.